This T cell receptor (beta chain) emerged from a study of blood T cell repertoires in COVID-19. The overall study: Sources were T cells, B-cell-depleted T cells, or PBMCs; the material itself was cDNA or gDNA.

Only a few counts were recorded for this clone. The study drew participants aged about 18 to 90 years from some 23 US areas. What the recovered Cohort 3 donors had was two negative PCRs, clearance, or symptom resolution. Between the trimmed V and J ends, which lost 4 bases and 3 bases, there was a span of 16 bases. The length of the CDR3 is 15 residues. Germline V CDR1 and CDR2: SGDLS, YYNGEE. In the authors' methods: Amplification with reference gene primers provided the estimates of nucleated cell counts. Method: immunoSEQ multiplex PCR; TCRdb's copy keeps in-frame clones and lacks some. Clone size and V and J calls were adopted from that table, with D and trimming inferred from the DNA. Here the sample spans 150,000 to 200,000 clones, about 84% being singletons.

The sample taken for sequencing was PBMCs or T cells enriched from blood (not recorded which). V is TRBV9 and J is TRBJ1-2; D possibly corresponds to TRBD1 (6 bases). This clonotype was obtained from a man aged 35 to 55 who had recovered from COVID-19. The CDR3 is CASSLIQGHDYGYTF. CDR3 bases: TGTGCCAGCAGCCTTATACAGGGTCACGACTATGGCTACACCTTC. Variable domain in full (rest from reference TRBV9 and TRBJ1-2): DSGVTQTPKHLITATGQRVTLRCSPRSGDLSVYWYQQSLDQGLQFLIQYYNGEERAKGNILERFSAQQFPDLHSELNLSSLELGDSALYFCASSLIQGHDYGYTFGSGTRLTVV.